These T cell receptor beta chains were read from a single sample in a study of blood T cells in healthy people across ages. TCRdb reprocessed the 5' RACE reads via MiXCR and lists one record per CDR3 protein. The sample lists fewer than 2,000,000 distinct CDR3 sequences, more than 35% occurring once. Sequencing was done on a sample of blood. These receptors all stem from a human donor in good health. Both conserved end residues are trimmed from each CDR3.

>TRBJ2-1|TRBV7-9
ASSAPLGVGASYNEQF
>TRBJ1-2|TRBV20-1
SAWTGTGGFDGYT
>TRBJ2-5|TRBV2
ASSAPLAGGETQY
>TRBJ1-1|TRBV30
AWKDSLNTEAF
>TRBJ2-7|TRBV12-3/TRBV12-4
ASTFDGGAYEQY
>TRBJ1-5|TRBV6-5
ASRAGTGLNQPQH
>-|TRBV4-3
ASSQEGSLETQY
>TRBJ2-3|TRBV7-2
ASRGAADTQY
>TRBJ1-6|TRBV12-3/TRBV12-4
ASSSGTNNSPLH
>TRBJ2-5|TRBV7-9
ASSWPGRAIETQY
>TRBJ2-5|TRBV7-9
ASSLSTGSETQY
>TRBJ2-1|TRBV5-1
ASEDVFGEQF
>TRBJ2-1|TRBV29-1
SVEQGRSYNEQF
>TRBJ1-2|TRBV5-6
ARSPGQGASDYGYT
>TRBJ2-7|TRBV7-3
ASSLTGLAATYEQY
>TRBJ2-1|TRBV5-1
ASSLAQGPHNEQF
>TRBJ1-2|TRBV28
ASSSGQGTYGYT
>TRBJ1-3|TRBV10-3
AISLTDAGNTIY
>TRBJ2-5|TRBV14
ASSQLRWQETQY
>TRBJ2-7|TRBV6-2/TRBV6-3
ASSYSSFASYEQY
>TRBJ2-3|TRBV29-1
SVDGPGGTDTQY
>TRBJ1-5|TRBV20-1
SARLAQSNQPQH
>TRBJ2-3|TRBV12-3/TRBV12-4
ASSFQGLRADTQY
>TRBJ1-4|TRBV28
ASTLMEGHEKLF
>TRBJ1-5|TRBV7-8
ASSLSERGGQPQH
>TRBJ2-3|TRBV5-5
ASSMESSTDTQY
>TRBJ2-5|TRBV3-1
ASSQNAHAETQY
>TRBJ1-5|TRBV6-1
ASTNLGGNQPQH
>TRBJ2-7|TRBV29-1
GAGEAYEQY
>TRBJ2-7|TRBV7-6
ASSLAGTGGSEQY
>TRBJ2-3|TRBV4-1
ASSQHHVREDSTDTQY
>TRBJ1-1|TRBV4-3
ASSQKPNTEAF
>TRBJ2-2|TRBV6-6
ASSYPLGVNTGELF
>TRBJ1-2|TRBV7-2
ASSLDPGSGYGYT
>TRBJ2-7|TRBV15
ATSRDQFGEQY
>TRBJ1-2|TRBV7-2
ASSLDGANYGYT
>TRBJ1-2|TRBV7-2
ASSLVDAGQTNYGYT
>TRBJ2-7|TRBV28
ASIPIQAAGQTTYEQY
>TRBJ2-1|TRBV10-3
AISESWDSYNEQF
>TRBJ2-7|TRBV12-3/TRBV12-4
ASRRTGGPYEQY